These 20 T cell receptor beta chains share one sample of origin, sequenced in a study of cytomegalovirus exposure and HLA in healthy donors. Both 60 Vbeta primers and 13 Jbeta primers went into the PCR. Method: immunoSEQ multiplex PCR; TCRdb's copy keeps in-frame clones and lacks some. The data contain fewer than 150,000 clones, 65% to 70% of them singletons. The material sequenced was PBMCs. These receptors all stem from a human donor in good health.

This chain joins TRBV5-8 and TRBJ2-2; no clear D gene. Trimming cost V 6 bases and J 6 bases, with 12 bases left between them. CDR3 size: 13 residues. Germline CDR1 reads SGHTS; CDR2 reads YDEGEE. In nucleotides, the CDR3 is TGTGCCAGCAACCTGAGGAGAGCCGGGGAGCTGTTTTTT. It encodes CASNLRRAGELFF.

The chain joins TRBV18 to TRBJ2-1; the match to TRBD1 covers 8 bases. Germline assignment: CDR1 KGHSH and CDR2 LQKENI. The CDR3 runs to 13 residues. The V and J ends lost 6 bases and 9 bases, in that order; junction bases with no gene match: 7. The CDR3 sequence is CASSPRTGSEQFF. As DNA, the CDR3 is TGTGCCAGCTCTCCTCGGACAGGGAGTGAGCAGTTCTTC.

The chain couples TRBV2 to TRBJ2-5; maybe TRBD2 (6 bases). V was trimmed by 4 bases and J by 2 bases, leaving 14 bases between them. Germline CDR1 and CDR2: SNHLY and FYNNEI. The CDR3 is 15 residues long. CDR3 DNA: TGTGCCAGCAGTGTGGAGGGGCGTCTACAAGAGACCCAGTACTTC. Its protein is CASSVEGRLQETQYF.

CDR3 in DNA: TGCAGCGTTGCGGCAGCCCGGGACACTGAAGCTTTCTTT. This sequence encodes CSVAAARDTEAFF. The V call is TRBV29-1, the J call TRBJ1-1, with D uncertain. The V end lost 4 bases, the J end lost 3 bases, and 12 bases lay between the germline ends. The CDR3 totals 13 residues. Per the germline V gene, CDR1 is SQVTM and CDR2 is ANQGSEA. Filled out from reference TRBV29-1 and TRBJ1-1, the complete variable domain reads SAVISQKPSRDICQRGTSLTIQCQVDSQVTMMFWYRQQPGQSLTLIATANQGSEATYESGFVIDKFPISRPNLTFSTLTVSNMSPEDSSIYLCSVAAARDTEAFFGQGTRLTVV.

The sample holds a few counts of this clone. The chain combines TRBV18 with TRBJ2-7; 7 bases are shared with TRBD1. This CDR3 comprises 15 residues. The germline gives CDR1 KGHSH, CDR2 LQKENI. J gave up 3 bases and V 4 bases, and 9 bases lay outside the gene matches. The CDR3 spells CASSRTSTGNYEQYF. CDR3 nucleotide sequence: TGTGCCAGCTCACGCACCTCGACAGGGAACTACGAGCAGTACTTC.

The chain links TRBV29-1 to TRBJ1-1; weak D call: TRBD1 (6 bases). Deletions cut 3 bases from V and 7 bases from J, with 9 bases between. The CDR3 is 11 amino acids. CDR1 is SQVTM, CDR2 ANQGSEA, per germline. CDR3 sequence reads: CSVDSGVEAFF. DNA of the CDR3: TGCAGCGTTGACTCAGGGGTTGAAGCTTTCTTT.

The rearrangement joins TRBV11-2 to TRBJ2-5; 11 nucleotides line up with TRBD2. V lost 5 bases and J lost 1; bases outside the gene matches: 3. The CDR3 consists of 15 residues. CDR1 SGHAT and CDR2 FQNNGV come from the germline V gene. This CDR3 reads CASSLSGRAQETQYF. The CDR3 DNA reads as TGTGCCAGCAGCCTTAGCGGGAGGGCCCAAGAGACCCAGTACTTC.

The chain couples TRBV6-5 to TRBJ1-2; possibly TRBD1 for D (6 bases). Germline V CDR1 and CDR2: MNHEY, SVGAGI. V shed 0 bases and J shed 7 bases, with 12 bases lying between them. This CDR3 region has 14 residues. The CDR3 DNA reads as TGTGCCAGCAGTTACTCGACAGGATCGGGTGGCTACACCTTC. Residues: CASSYSTGSGGYTF.

The chain uses TRBV27 and TRBJ2-3; 7 bases fit TRBD1. The CDR3 is 15 residues long. With V trimmed by 4 bases and J by 1 base, 5 bases remained unmatched. Germline values: CDR1 MNHEY, CDR2 SMNVEV (reference sequence). The CDR3 nucleotides read TGTGCCAGCAGTTCTCAGGGGGTCGGCACAGATACGCAGTATTTT. Protein sequence: CASSSQGVGTDTQYF.

Concerning this clone: Relative to the germline gene, one junction end is altered; a read error may explain this. The same CDR3 is also encoded by other DNA sequences in this sample. The chain carries TRBV28 and TRBJ2-2, with D tentatively TRBD2 (7 bases). CDR3 length equals 15 residues. CDR1 is MDHEN, CDR2 SYDVKM, per germline. The CDR3 reads CASRQRGRAGGELFF. The DNA of the CDR3 is TGTGCTAGCAGGCAGAGGGGGAGGGCCGGCGGGGAGCTGTTTTTT. Filled out from reference TRBV28 and TRBJ2-2, the complete variable domain reads DVKVTQSSRYLVKRTGEKVFLECVQDMDHENMFWYRQDPGLGLRLIYFSYDVKMKEKGDIPEGYSVSREKKERFSLILESASTNQTSMYLCASRQRGRAGGELFFGEGSRLTVL.

The J gene is TRBJ1-6, the V gene TRBV11-3; 8 nucleotides align to TRBD1. Germline CDR1 is SGHNT and CDR2 is YENEEA. V lost 5 bases to trimming and J lost 10 bases; unmatched junction nucleotides: 7. This CDR3 comprises 14 residues. The CDR3 region is CASSTDRGRSPLHF. CDR3 nucleotide sequence: TGTGCCAGCAGCACTGACAGGGGAAGGTCACCCCTCCACTTT.

This clone was counted a few times. This rearrangement joins TRBV7-9 to TRBJ2-3; D call uncertain. This CDR3 is 19 amino acids long. Germline CDR1 is SEHNR and CDR2 is FQNEAQ (reference sequence). The V end lost 4 bases, the J end lost 6 bases, and 29 bases lay between the germline ends. CDR3 loop: CASSSSPYYGAVLLDTQYF. The CDR3 DNA is TGTGCCAGCAGCTCGAGTCCCTACTACGGCGCGGTACTTCTTGATACGCAGTATTTT.

This chain links TRBV28 with TRBJ2-1; 9 bases match TRBD2. This CDR3 is built from 12 residues. V gave up 6 bases and J gave up 12 bases; unmatched junction bases: 6. Germline V gene lookup returns CDR1 MDHEN and CDR2 SYDVKM. The CDR3 sequence: CASRVAGAGQFF. In DNA form, the CDR3 reads TGTGCCAGCAGAGTAGCGGGAGCAGGGCAGTTCTTC. Filled out from reference TRBV28 and TRBJ2-1, the complete variable domain reads DVKVTQSSRYLVKRTGEKVFLECVQDMDHENMFWYRQDPGLGLRLIYFSYDVKMKEKGDIPEGYSVSREKKERFSLILESASTNQTSMYLCASRVAGAGQFFGPGTRLTVL.

The table lists this clone with a few counts. The rearrangement joins TRBV28 to TRBJ2-2, with 8 bases matching TRBD2. Germline CDR1 MDHEN, CDR2 SYDVKM. With 5 bases clipped from V and 1 base from J, the junction kept 15 bases outside the gene matches. The CDR3 has 19 amino acids. The CDR3 spells CASSITMRTLAGNTGELFF. The CDR3 nucleotides read TGTGCCAGCAGTATAACTATGCGGACCCTAGCGGGGAACACCGGGGAGCTGTTTTTT.

This clone was seen a handful of times. The chain employs TRBV7-3 and TRBJ2-1, with D perhaps TRBD1 (7 bases). CDR1 SGHTA and CDR2 FQGTGA come from the germline V gene. The V and J ends lost 5 bases and 9 bases respectively, with 17 bases between them. The CDR3 has 14 amino acids. This CDR3 reads CASSPTGVGGEQFF. For the CDR3, the DNA is TGTGCCAGCAGCCCAACAGGGGTGGGAGGTGAGCAGTTCTTC.

V is TRBV5-1 and J is TRBJ1-2; TRBD1 is a possible D gene (5 bases). With 4 bases removed from V and 4 bases from J, the gap between germline ends came to 20 bases. Per germline, CDR1 SGHRS and CDR2 YFSETQ. CDR3 length: 16 residues. Here the CDR3 DNA reads TGCGCCAGCAGCAGTTGGGCGGCAGGGATGTCCTATGGCTACACCTTC. Protein: CASSSWAAGMSYGYTF.

The chain uses TRBV7-9 and TRBJ2-4; no definite D call. V lost 5 bases to trimming and J lost 5 bases, with 10 bases between them. This CDR3 spans 13 amino acids. CDR1 and CDR2 from the germline V gene are SEHNR and FQNEAQ (reference sequence). Here the CDR3 reads CASSGSGENIQYF. The CDR3 DNA reads as TGTGCCAGCAGCGGATCAGGTGAAAACATTCAGTACTTC.

This clone has more than one count but fewer than ten. V usage is TRBV27 and J usage is TRBJ2-7; unclear D gene. Germline V gives CDR1 MNHEY, CDR2 SMNVEV (reference sequence). The CDR3 totals 14 residues. The V end lost 2 bases, the J end lost 5 bases, and 13 bases lay between the germline ends. The CDR3 coding sequence is TGTGCCAGCAGTTTACTAGGAAGATTCCACGAGCAGTACTTC. Protein: CASSLLGRFHEQYF.

The rearrangement joins TRBV6-1 to TRBJ1-2; the match to TRBD1 covers 9 bases. V was clipped by 1 base and J by 2 bases; unmatched bases: 17. Germline V CDR1 and CDR2: MNHNS, SASEGT. This CDR3 has 20 amino acids. CDR3 in amino acids: CASSEGIPGQGLPANYGYTF. CDR3 in DNA: TGTGCCAGCAGTGAAGGGATCCCGGGACAGGGTCTCCCAGCCAACTATGGCTACACCTTC.

The genes are TRBV9 and TRBJ2-7; no clear D. This CDR3 region has 13 residues. V was cut by 2 bases and J by 6 bases, with 12 bases left in between. Per the germline V gene, CDR1 is SGDLS and CDR2 is YYNGEE. The CDR3 coding sequence is TGTGCCAGCAGCGTTCAACTAACCTCCGAGCAGTACTTC. The encoded protein is CASSVQLTSEQYF.